This TCR beta chain was found in a study of T cells in Graves' hyperthyroidism and ophthalmopathy. This CDR3 is 15 amino acids long. V dropped 0 bases and J dropped 2 bases, with 11 bases sitting between them. Germline CDR1 is SGHRS and CDR2 is YFSETQ. Ten or more counts support this clonotype. Amplified regions were TCR beta CDR3 sequences from RNA transcripts. An initial round of RT-PCR targeting the TCR CDR3 relied on the HTBI primer set. In TCRdb, the multiplex PCR reads were re-called with MiXCR into one record per CDR3 protein. The sample comprises under 600,000 distinct CDR3 sequences, roughly a sixth of which are singletons, and around 3.5% rests with the top ten.

The sample taken for sequencing was blood. The source is a woman in her forties with Graves' ophthalmopathy. The chain uses TRBV5-1 and TRBJ2-5, with D possibly being TRBD2 (6 bases). As DNA, the CDR3 is TGCGCCAGCAGCTTGGATGCGGGATCGCAAGAGACCCAGTACTTC. This encodes CASSLDAGSQETQYF.